This TCR beta chain was sequenced in a study of Ad26.COV2.S vaccination and SARS-CoV-2 variants (dated by TCRdb to the early 2020s). With regard to the full study: Vaccine-arm donors came from COV1001, a multicentre, randomized, double-blind, placebo-controlled phase I-IIa trial of Ad26.COV2.S in healthy adults. TCRbeta repertoire sequencing served as the tool for gauging how specific and how broad the SARS-CoV-2-reactive T cell receptors were following Ad26.COV2.S vaccination. Trial participants were randomized into five groups of five: low-dose or high-dose Ad26.COV2.S given once or twice, or placebo on both occasions. The TCR-sequenced set comprised around 30 samples: about 19 Ad26.COV2.S vaccine recipients, 5 placebo recipients and 8 SARS-CoV-2 convalescent individuals. Investigators did not know the trial group allocation while performing experiments and assessing outcomes. Dosing of Ad26.COV2.S was intramuscular, at either 5x10^10 or 1x10^11 viral particles, delivered as one shot or as two shots spaced 56 days apart.

Results the study describes overall, beyond this receptor: Vaccine and placebo recipients had comparable non-spike TCR breadth, which fits with the vaccine containing only spike. The authors noted that the TCR breadth and depth analyses may have underestimated total T cell responses. Substantial breadth of spike-specific CD8+ and CD4+ T cell responses was reported after vaccination. Spike-specific TCR breadth was higher in Ad26.COV2.S recipients than in placebo recipients (P = 0.0014). The study lacked the statistical power to compare responses across vaccine doses or regimens.

The sample's treatment or condition, from its label and the paper: some 20 received Ad26.COV2.S at low or high dose, single or two shots; about 5 received placebo; per-sample allocation not given. For vaccine and placebo recipients, the sequenced repertoires came from samples collected on day 63 after the first injection. In Cohort 1b, around 25 adults aged 18-55 years were enrolled at a single site in Boston, USA, between 29 July and 7 August 2020. Ad26.COV2.S was a replication-incompetent adenovirus type 26 vector that expressed a prefusion-stabilized SARS-CoV-2 spike protein derived from the original Wuhan strain. From the cysteine through the phenylalanine, the CDR3 covers 15 amino acids. Only the CDR3 DNA stays, 45 bases, in frame from base 1. V is trimmed back by 4 bases and J by 2 bases, and the junction contains 7 bases that no gene match accounts for. Based on the germline V gene, the CDR1 and CDR2 sequences are SGHRS and YFSETQ.

The immunoSEQ Assay was the method used to sequence TCRbeta CDR3 regions. After extraction, genomic DNA underwent amplification by bias-controlled multiplex PCR, followed by high-throughput sequencing. The study's own analysis went as follows. To quantify the absolute abundance of every unique TCRbeta CDR3 region, sequences were collapsed and filtered. T cell fraction was estimated by normalizing TCRbeta template counts to usable DNA, which was measured by amplifying reference genes present in all nucleated cells. Repertoire TCRs were annotated as SARS-CoV-2-specific when V gene, CDR3 amino acid sequence and J gene were exactly matched to a known reactive TCR set. MIRA supplied the reference SARS-CoV-2 TCR set, which was filtered for enrichment in COVID-19-positive ImmuneCODE repertoires so that public or cross-reactive TCRs were removed. Using the MIRA antigens, annotated TCRs were further analysed by specific ORF or by position within an ORF. Depth was the summed frequency of annotated unique rearrangements, while breadth was defined as annotated unique rearrangements over total unique productive rearrangements. Two-sided Wilcoxon rank-sum tests were applied when comparing TCR breadth between groups. Here the immuneACCESS table is served through TCRdb, limited to in-frame sequences with V and J called. Missing clones are a known gap in these copies; in checked studies unresolved V genes cover under half, and the rest lacks a known reason. V and J calls and clone size are as listed in that table; D and trimming were resolved from the DNA. The sample contains 430,000 or so clones, 75% to 95% of them found a single time. 10% to 15% of the sample is taken by the ten largest.

Notes on this clone: Its antigen is still unknown. Within one base of it there is no much larger clone, and no base qualities were kept.

This sequence was found in a person between 18 and 65 years old who received the Ad26.COV2.S COVID-19 vaccine or a placebo. The chain couples TRBV5-1 to TRBJ2-5; TRBD2 lines up with 8 middle nucleotides. Specimen: peripheral blood, collected in a trial of Ad26.COV2.S vaccine versus placebo. The CDR3: CASSQSSGSQETQYF. The DNA is TGCGCCAGCAGCCAATCAAGCGGGAGTCAAGAGACCCAGTACTTC.